A selection of T cell receptor beta chains follows, all from one sample in a study of technical replicates of blood from several donors. Profiling relied on immunoSEQ multiplex PCR, and the TCRdb table lists in-frame clones only, not all of them. Found here are some 70,000 clones, approximately 90% of them singletons; the top ten hold about 4.7%. The specimen was PBMCs. Every receptor here comes from a human donor in good health. Some clones in this sample may be carry-over from other donors' samples. Both conserved end residues are part of each CDR3. Each record gives: V gene, clone size, J gene, D gene, CDR3 protein, CDR3 DNA. The D gene is left open where the match is weak. Size values are once, few and many counts, or a class for expanded clones, and some rows have none.

TRBV28	NA	TRBJ2-3	NA	CASRDSNPTDTQYF	TGTGCCAGCAGAGATAGTAATCCCACAGATACGCAGTATTTT
TRBV7-3	NA	TRBJ1-1	NA	CASSRLGRDEAFF	TGTGCCAGCAGCCGTCTGGGCCGAGACGAAGCTTTCTTT
TRBV18	NA	TRBJ1-4	NA	CASQLTPVGNEKLFF	TGTGCCAGCCAGCTCACTCCGGTGGGCAATGAAAAACTGTTTTTT
TRBV9	few	TRBJ1-2	NA	CASSVGNRESYGYTF	TGTGCCAGCAGCGTGGGGAACCGGGAGTCCTATGGCTACACCTTC
TRBV9	NA	TRBJ1-4	NA	CASSVGGATNEKLFF	TGTGCCAGCAGCGTAGGCGGGGCAACTAATGAAAAACTGTTTTTT
TRBV7-9	once	TRBJ2-1	TRBD1	CASSLTGSYNEQFF	TGTGCCAGCAGCTTGACAGGGTCCTACAATGAGCAGTTCTTC
TRBV5-4	NA	TRBJ1-1	NA	CASSAGGTEAFF	TGTGCCAGCTCGGCCGGGGGCACTGAAGCTTTCTTT
TRBV7-9	NA	TRBJ2-7	NA	CASSLFNEQYF	TGTGCCAGCAGCTTATTTAACGAGCAGTACTTC
TRBV18	NA	TRBJ2-5	NA	CASSPYRPGSQETQYF	TGTGCCAGCTCACCCTACCGCCCGGGGAGCCAAGAGACCCAGTACTTC
TRBV5-1	NA	TRBJ1-1	NA	CASSSLGQPGTEAFF	TGCGCCAGCAGCTCACTGGGACAACCCGGCACTGAAGCTTTCTTT
TRBV2	once	TRBJ2-7	TRBD2	CASSGTSGAYEQYF	TGTGCCAGCAGTGGGACTAGCGGGGCGTACGAGCAGTACTTC
TRBV27	NA	TRBJ2-7	TRBD1	CASGVIGQGKGEQYF	TGTGCCAGCGGCGTAATCGGACAGGGTAAAGGCGAGCAGTACTTC
TRBV18	NA	TRBJ2-1	NA	CASSPAGSNEQFF	TGTGCCAGCTCACCAGCAGGGTCCAATGAGCAGTTCTTC
TRBV5-5	NA	TRBJ1-1	TRBD1	CASSLHRGRTEAFF	TGTGCCAGCAGCTTGCACAGGGGGAGAACTGAAGCTTTCTTT
TRBV19	NA	TRBJ2-7	TRBD2	CASSIGLAGIYEQYF	TGTGCCAGTAGTATAGGACTAGCGGGAATTTACGAGCAGTACTTC
TRBV12-5	NA	TRBJ1-3	TRBD1	CASGLAGQTSIYF	TGTGCTAGTGGTTTGGCGGGACAGACCTCCATATATTTT
TRBV5-4	NA	TRBJ1-2	TRBD1	CASSSPGQGFGYGYTF	TGTGCCAGCAGTTCTCCGGGACAGGGATTTGGCTATGGCTACACCTTC
TRBV5-1	NA	TRBJ2-5	NA	CASSLAPGRETQYF	TGCGCCAGCAGCTTGGCCCCAGGCCGAGAGACCCAGTACTTC
TRBV18	NA	TRBJ2-1	NA	CASSPLFPGGLVGWNEQFF	TGTGCCAGCTCACCACTCTTTCCCGGGGGGCTCGTGGGTTGGAATGAGCAGTTCTTC
TRBV10-1	once	TRBJ1-6	NA	CASRRDTDYNSPLHF	TGCGCCAGCAGACGGGACACCGACTATAATTCACCCCTCCACTTT
TRBV7-2	NA	TRBJ2-3	TRBD2	CASSLGPAGGGFADTQYF	TGTGCCAGCAGCTTAGGGCCAGCGGGGGGCGGGTTTGCGGATACGCAGTATTTT
TRBV7-9	NA	TRBJ2-5	TRBD2	CASSGTSGGTQYF	TGTGCCAGCAGCGGAACTAGCGGGGGTACCCAGTACTTC
TRBV5-6	NA	TRBJ2-4	TRBD1	CASSHPGQENIQYF	TGTGCCAGCAGCCATCCGGGACAGGAAAACATTCAGTACTTC
TRBV19	NA	TRBJ1-2	NA	CASSIAPGDGYTF	TGTGCCAGTAGTATAGCTCCGGGGGATGGCTACACCTTC
TRBV15	NA	TRBJ2-7	NA	CATSRVAGGYEQYF	TGTGCCACCAGCAGAGTGGCAGGTGGGTACGAGCAGTACTTC
TRBV29-1	NA	TRBJ2-1	NA	CSVDWRRQGHEQFF	TGCAGCGTTGACTGGCGCAGGCAGGGGCATGAGCAGTTCTTC
TRBV7-2	few	TRBJ1-4	NA	CASSLYAGFSEKLFF	TGTGCCAGCAGCTTATATGCAGGGTTTAGTGAAAAACTGTTTTTT
TRBV10-2	NA	TRBJ2-7	TRBD2	CASSEWTSGTEQYF	TGCGCCAGCAGTGAGTGGACTAGCGGGACCGAGCAGTACTTC